This entry describes one T cell receptor beta chain. V shed 3 bases and J 2 bases; nucleotides not matched to a gene: 3. The CDR3 sequence is 15 residues long. CDR1 and CDR2 (germline): SEHNR, FQNEAQ (reference sequence). TCRdb re-called the RACE reads through MiXCR, storing one row per CDR3 protein. The sample carries 80,000 to 100,000 distinct CDR3 sequences, 11% recorded once. Stated time point: patch test 3, about 24 weeks after DPC sensitization. Treatment here: therapeutic diphenylcyclopropenone sensitization with weekly scalp DPC. This sample is part of a study of human T cells and chemical hapten exposure.

The TCR was taken from a woman younger than 45 with alopecia areata. Some clones in this sample may be carry-over from other donors' samples. Sample: whole blood, taken in connection with sensitization to the hapten diphenylcyclopropenone (DPC). The rearrangement links TRBV7-9 to TRBJ2-1; 8 nucleotides match TRBD1. The CDR3 spells CASSFDRGPYNEQFF. Written as DNA, the CDR3 is TGTGCCAGCAGCTTCGACAGGGGTCCCTACAATGAGCAGTTCTTC.